This T cell receptor (beta chain) is drawn from a study of CD8+ T cells in alopecia areata. Study summary: In an open-label trial, patients got 5 to 10 mg tofacitinib twice daily. Overall study results and limits: The study found tofacitinib significantly decreased scalp clonality and expanded CD8+ clones among the top 100.

This clone appeared a few times. The antigen is not known. As the sequencing template, cDNA was produced by extracting RNA and reverse transcribing it. Sequencing used immunoSEQ multiplex PCR; TCRdb keeps in-frame clones, though not all of them. This table holds some 100,000 clones, less than 75% found once. The germline gives CDR1 SQVTM, CDR2 ANQGSEA. V shed 1 base and J 0 bases; nucleotides not matched to a gene: 7. This CDR3 region has 16 residues. The treatment was: oral pan-JAK inhibitor, 5-10 mg twice daily. Separation by sorting yielded CD4+ and CD8+ T cells from PBMCs. The genes are TRBV29-1 and TRBJ2-7; the match to TRBD1 covers 9 bases. The specimen was CD8+ T cells sorted from blood, collected at week 4, from a patient treated with tofacitinib. The sequence derives from a human donor with alopecia areata. CDR3 region: CSVEAPGTGSSYEQYF. For the CDR3, the DNA is TGCAGCGTTGAAGCCCCCGGGACAGGGAGCTCCTACGAGCAGTACTTC.